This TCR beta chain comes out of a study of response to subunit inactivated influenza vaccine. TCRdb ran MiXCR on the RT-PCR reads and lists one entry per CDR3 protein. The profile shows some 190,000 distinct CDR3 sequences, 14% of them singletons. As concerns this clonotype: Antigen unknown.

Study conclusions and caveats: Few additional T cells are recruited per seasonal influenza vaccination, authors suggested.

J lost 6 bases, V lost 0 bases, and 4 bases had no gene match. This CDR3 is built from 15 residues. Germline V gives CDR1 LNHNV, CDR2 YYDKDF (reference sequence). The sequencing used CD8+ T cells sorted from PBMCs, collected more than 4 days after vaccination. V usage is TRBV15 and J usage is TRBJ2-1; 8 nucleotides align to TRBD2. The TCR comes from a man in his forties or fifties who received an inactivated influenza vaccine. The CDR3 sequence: CATSREGGLANEQFF. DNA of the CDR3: TGTGCCACCAGCAGAGAGGGAGGACTAGCCAATGAGCAGTTCTTC.